The 3 T cell receptor beta chains below were found in one sample sequenced in a study of T cells after yellow fever vaccination. TCRdb called the 5' RACE reads again in MiXCR, with one record for every CDR3 protein. The sample records around 500,000 distinct CDR3 sequences, around a fifth being singletons. Material: PBMCs, obtained roughly 20 days after the first yellow fever vaccination. The receptors originated from a man aged 18 to 29 who received the YFV17D yellow fever vaccine.

This clonotype showed up just a few times. The chain combines TRBV7-9 with TRBJ1-1, with D perhaps matching TRBD1 (5 bases). From germline, CDR1 is SEHNR and CDR2 FQNEAQ (reference sequence). This CDR3 comprises 14 residues. Trimming shortened V by 6 bases and J by 0 bases, and 11 bases separated the two germline ends. The CDR3 nucleotides are TGTGCCAGCAGATCGGGGACCCTGAACACTGAAGCTTTCTTT. Translated, it gives CASRSGTLNTEAFF.

This clonotype was seen many times. V and J are TRBV5-1 and TRBJ2-1, with 8 positions matching TRBD2. CDR3 size: 14 residues. Losses at the gene ends were 4 bases for V and 7 bases for J; bases not matched to a gene: 7. CDR1 SGHRS and CDR2 YFSETQ come from the germline V gene. CDR3 sequence reads: CASSLVAGLNEQFF. CDR3 sequence (DNA): TGCGCCAGCAGCCTGGTAGCGGGGTTAAATGAGCAGTTCTTC.

The chain couples TRBV5-4 to TRBJ1-2; TRBD1 is a possible D gene (5 bases). The germline V gene has CDR1 SGHNT and CDR2 YYREEE (reference sequence). The CDR3 runs 16 residues. Trimming cost V 0 bases and J 3 bases, with 15 bases left between them. CDR3 in amino acids: CASSLESARGDYGYTF. In nucleotides, the CDR3 is TGTGCCAGCAGCTTGGAGTCAGCGCGAGGGGACTATGGCTACACCTTC.